This TCR beta chain was captured by sequencing in a study of blood T cell repertoires in COVID-19. At the level of the study: Both acute and convalescent COVID-19 samples were obtained from the United States, Italy and Spain. Sources were T cells, B-cell-depleted T cells, or PBMCs; the material itself was cDNA or gDNA.

Original data processing: For nucleated cells, counts were estimated from reference gene primer amplification. Some clones are missing from TCRdb's copy, which holds only in-frame ones; the method was immunoSEQ multiplex PCR. Clonal size and the V and J genes are those of that table, whereas D and trimming came from the DNA. The table has 100,000 to 150,000 clones, around 87% seen once. Germline assignment: CDR1 SGHVS and CDR2 FNYEAQ. V dropped 5 bases and J dropped 6 bases, with 13 bases sitting between them. This CDR3 spans 13 amino acids. The sequence was obtained from a woman aged 55-69 years with acute or convalescent COVID-19. Sequenced input: peripheral blood. The chain is built from TRBV7-6 and TRBJ2-5, with D hard to call. CDR3 in amino acids: CASSQDTRQTQYF. The CDR3 bases are TGTGCCAGCAGCCAGGATACACGGCAGACCCAGTACTTC.